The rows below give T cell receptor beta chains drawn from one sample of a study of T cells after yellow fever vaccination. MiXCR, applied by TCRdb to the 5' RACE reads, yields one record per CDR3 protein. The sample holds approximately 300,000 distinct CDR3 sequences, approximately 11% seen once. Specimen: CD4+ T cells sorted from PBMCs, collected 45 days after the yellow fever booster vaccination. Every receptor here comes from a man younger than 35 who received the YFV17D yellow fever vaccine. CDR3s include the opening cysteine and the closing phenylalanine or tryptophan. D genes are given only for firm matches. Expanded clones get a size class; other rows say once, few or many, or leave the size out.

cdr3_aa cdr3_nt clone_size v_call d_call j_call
CAISGPGSGANVLTF TGTGCCATCAGTGGCCCGGGGTCCGGGGCCAACGTCCTGACTTTC few TRBV10-3 NA TRBJ2-6
CASSLTGGYGYTF TGTGCCAGCAGCTTGACAGGGGGCTATGGCTACACCTTC many TRBV12-3/TRBV12-4 TRBD1 TRBJ1-2
CASSLGTDREAFF TGCGCCAGCAGCTTGGGGACAGACCGAGAAGCTTTCTTT many TRBV5-1 NA TRBJ1-1
CAISFTGDHGYTF TGTGCCATCAGCTTTACAGGGGATCATGGCTACACCTTC few TRBV10-3 TRBD1 TRBJ1-2
CASRTGRPPQHF TGTGCCAGCAGGACAGGGAGGCCGCCCCAGCATTTT NA TRBV6-2/TRBV6-3 TRBD1 TRBJ1-5
CSAAGGGIGDTQYF TGCAGTGCCGCGGGCGGGGGCATCGGAGATACGCAGTATTTT NA TRBV20-1 NA TRBJ2-3
CASSVGLAGGPETQYF TGTGCCAGCAGCGTAGGGCTAGCGGGGGGGCCTGAGACCCAGTACTTC few TRBV9 TRBD2 TRBJ2-5
CASKFHLTANTEAFF TGCGCCAGCAAATTCCACCTGACAGCGAACACTGAAGCTTTCTTT few TRBV5-1 NA TRBJ1-1
CATERQGLNEKLFF TGTGCCACCGAAAGACAGGGTCTTAATGAAAAACTGTTTTTT few TRBV28 TRBD1 TRBJ1-4
CASTWTGGTDTQYF TGTGCCAGCACATGGACAGGGGGCACAGATACGCAGTATTTT NA TRBV25-1 TRBD1 TRBJ2-3
CASISNSGANVLTF TGTGCCAGCATCTCGAACTCTGGGGCCAACGTCCTGACTTTC many TRBV12-3/TRBV12-4 NA TRBJ2-6
CASSQEKVPGLAIQDTQYF TGCGCCAGCAGCCAAGAGAAGGTGCCGGGACTAGCGATCCAAGATACGCAGTATTTT few TRBV4-3 TRBD2 TRBJ2-3
CASRGLDRGYEQYF TGCGCCAGCCGGGGGCTTGACAGGGGTTACGAGCAGTACTTC few TRBV5-1 TRBD1 TRBJ2-7
CASSQAARLEQFF TGTGCCAGCAGCCAAGCGGCGCGCCTTGAGCAGTTCTTC NA TRBV3-1 NA TRBJ2-1
CSARDLAGGQETQYF TGCAGTGCTAGAGATCTAGCGGGGGGGCAAGAGACCCAGTACTTC few TRBV20-1 TRBD2 TRBJ2-5
CASSLGSRGRRQETQYF TGTGCCAGCAGCTTAGGCTCCAGGGGGAGGCGACAAGAGACCCAGTACTTC many TRBV11-2 NA TRBJ2-5
CASSSSGGFNQPQHF TGTGCCAGCAGCTCTTCAGGAGGGTTCAATCAGCCCCAGCATTTT few TRBV9 NA TRBJ1-5
CASSPISDRPNYGYTF TGTGCCAGCTCACCGATCTCGGACAGGCCAAACTATGGCTACACCTTC NA TRBV18 TRBD1 TRBJ1-2
CASSKDPTGTEAFF TGCGCCAGCAGCAAGGATCCGACGGGCACTGAAGCTTTCTTT few TRBV5-1 NA TRBJ1-1
CASSLMRGNTEAFF TGTGCCAGCAGTTTGATGCGGGGAAACACTGAAGCTTTCTTT NA TRBV12-3/TRBV12-4 NA TRBJ1-1
CSARGGQGYSGANVLTF TGCAGTGCTAGGGGTGGACAGGGATACTCTGGGGCCAACGTCCTGACTTTC NA TRBV20-1 TRBD1 TRBJ2-6
CASSQPPFFGGQGITEAFF TGCGCCAGCAGCCAACCCCCCTTCTTCGGGGGGCAGGGTATCACTGAAGCTTTCTTT many TRBV4-3 NA TRBJ1-1
CASFGTGPNLFF TGTGCCAGCTTCGGGACAGGTCCCAACCTGTTTTTT few TRBV18 TRBD1 TRBJ1-4
CSGGQGKYEQYF TGCAGCGGCGGACAGGGGAAGTACGAGCAGTACTTC NA TRBV29-1 TRBD1 TRBJ2-7
CSASPSLDSGNTIYF TGCAGTGCTTCGCCCAGCCTGGACTCTGGAAACACCATATATTTT few TRBV20-1 NA TRBJ1-3
CASSIQSYGYTF TGTGCCAGCAGCATACAGTCGTATGGCTACACCTTC NA TRBV5-6 NA TRBJ1-2
CASSYSFRADTEAFF TGTGCCAGCAGTTACTCGTTCCGGGCTGACACTGAAGCTTTCTTT few TRBV6-5 NA TRBJ1-1
CASSPPRQGASKNIQYF TGTGCCAGCTCACCACCGCGACAGGGGGCTTCCAAAAACATTCAGTACTTC many TRBV18 TRBD1 TRBJ2-4
CASSDQGRSYEQYF TGTGCCAGCAGTGATCAGGGCCGCTCCTACGAGCAGTACTTC NA TRBV2 NA TRBJ2-7
CSVPGLRKETQYF TGCAGTGTGCCGGGACTACGTAAAGAGACCCAGTACTTC few TRBV20-1 TRBD2 TRBJ2-5
CSASAGTLNYEQYF TGCAGTGCTAGTGCCGGGACTTTGAACTACGAGCAGTACTTC NA TRBV20-1 NA TRBJ2-7
CSAMLTGGQKVF TGCAGTGCTATGCTAACGGGCGGACAGAAGGTCTTC few TRBV20-1 NA TRBJ2-1
CATKPGYF TGTGCCACCAAACCGGGGTATTTT few TRBV6-1 NA TRBJ2-3
CASSIDLSNQPQHF TGTGCCAGTAGTATAGACCTGAGCAATCAGCCCCAGCATTTT once TRBV19 NA TRBJ1-5
CASSQNRDRVGEQYF TGCGCCAGCAGCCAAAACCGGGACAGGGTAGGCGAGCAGTACTTC few TRBV4-1 TRBD1 TRBJ2-7
CASSPPGVGSYGYTF TGCGCCAGCAGCCCACCGGGGGTAGGGAGCTATGGCTACACCTTC NA TRBV5-1 NA TRBJ1-2
CASSSRDRVQPQHF TGTGCCAGCAGTTCAAGGGACAGGGTTCAGCCCCAGCATTTT few TRBV12-3/TRBV12-4 TRBD1 TRBJ1-5
CASSQDPSGGADTQYF TGTGCCAGCAGCCAAGACCCTAGCGGGGGGGCAGATACGCAGTATTTT NA TRBV3-1 TRBD2 TRBJ2-3
CASNGRDKEETQYF TGTGCCAGCAACGGCCGGGACAAAGAAGAGACCCAGTACTTC NA TRBV5-4 NA TRBJ2-5
CASKDELINYGYTF TGTGCCAGCAAGGACGAGTTGATTAACTATGGCTACACCTTC NA TRBV2 NA TRBJ1-2
CSVDIRNTIYF TGCAGCGTGGACATACGAAACACCATATATTTT few TRBV29-1 NA TRBJ1-3
CASSSGRGRNTGELFF TGTGCCAGCAGTTCCGGAAGGGGGCGAAACACCGGGGAGCTGTTTTTT NA TRBV4-2 TRBD1 TRBJ2-2
CASSSGGRGQVQPQHF TGTGCCAGCAGTTCCGGGGGCAGGGGGCAGGTTCAGCCCCAGCATTTT few TRBV28 TRBD1 TRBJ1-5
CASSPTRSAEAFF TGTGCCAGCAGCCCGACGCGTAGCGCTGAAGCTTTCTTT NA TRBV7-2 NA TRBJ1-1
CSVGQGSYEQYF TGCAGTGTTGGACAGGGGAGCTACGAGCAGTACTTC NA TRBV20-1 TRBD1 TRBJ2-7
CASSLDRGAPQETQYF TGTGCCAGCAGCTTAGACCGGGGGGCCCCCCAAGAGACCCAGTACTTC few TRBV11-2 NA TRBJ2-5
CASTGDNFNTEAFF TGTGCCAGCACGGGGGACAACTTTAACACTGAAGCTTTCTTT NA TRBV7-2 NA TRBJ1-1
CSAKRTGSTDTQYF TGCAGTGCTAAGAGGACAGGGTCTACAGATACGCAGTATTTT many TRBV20-1 TRBD1 TRBJ2-3
CATSSSGAGDQPQHF TGTGCCACCAGCTCGTCCGGAGCCGGGGATCAGCCCCAGCATTTT few TRBV15 NA TRBJ1-5
CASSAVTGLPGEGYTF TGTGCCAGCAGCGCCGTGACAGGGCTCCCGGGGGAAGGCTACACCTTC many TRBV7-6 TRBD1 TRBJ1-2
CASSSSGDTGELFF NA many TRBV5-1 NA TRBJ2-2
CASSLVRSTAFF TGTGCCAGCAGTTTAGTTCGGAGTACAGCTTTCTTT NA TRBV12-3/TRBV12-4 NA TRBJ1-1
CASSQRTTGSRAPYEQYF TGTGCCAGCAGCCAGAGAACTACAGGTTCCAGGGCACCTTACGAGCAGTACTTC many TRBV4-2 NA TRBJ2-7
CASGSREEAYGYTF TGTGCCAGTGGGTCCAGGGAGGAGGCCTATGGCTACACCTTC NA TRBV12-3/TRBV12-4 NA TRBJ1-2
CASSEGPREQYF TGTGCCAGCAGTGAAGGGCCGCGGGAGCAGTACTTC NA TRBV2 NA TRBJ2-7
CASSRGQGETYEQYF TGTGCCAGCAGCCGGGGACAGGGGGAGACCTACGAGCAGTACTTC NA TRBV6-5 TRBD1 TRBJ2-7
CASSSRPGQGSTEAFF TGTGCCAGCAGCTCTAGGCCGGGACAGGGGAGCACTGAAGCTTTCTTT NA TRBV7-6 TRBD1 TRBJ1-1
CASSPYRGGNQPQHF TGTGCCAGCAGCCCTTACAGGGGAGGCAATCAGCCCCAGCATTTT few TRBV5-6 TRBD1 TRBJ1-5